Shown below are 28 T cell receptor beta chains from a single sample sequenced in a study of blood T cell repertoires in COVID-19. Using immunoSEQ multiplex PCR, the repertoire was profiled, and TCRdb retains in-frame clones only, with some absent. The data hold approximately 300,000 clones, with 70% to 90% observed a single time. Sequenced: peripheral blood. These receptors were taken from a woman in her 50s with COVID-19, enrolled during active disease.

Worth noting for this clone: Other DNA sequences within the sample encode an identical CDR3. This chain links TRBV19 with TRBJ1-2; 12 bases are shared with TRBD1. V shed 6 bases and J 5 bases; nucleotides not matched to a gene: 4. This CDR3 contains 14 residues. Germline V gene sequence: CDR1 LNHDA, CDR2 SQIVND (reference sequence). As DNA, the CDR3 is TGTGCCAGTAGCCGGGACAGGGGGCCGTATGGCTACACCTTC. It is translated as CASSRDRGPYGYTF.

J is TRBJ1-1 and V is TRBV5-4; maybe TRBD1 (5 bases). In germline, CDR1 is SGHNT, CDR2 YYREEE (reference sequence). V lost 0 bases and J 3 bases, leaving 12 bases between the germline ends. This CDR3 has 15 amino acids. In DNA, the CDR3 is TGTGCCAGCAGCTTGGGGGGGGTCGGTTACACTGAAGCTTTCTTT. Residues: CASSLGGVGYTEAFF.

The chain recombines TRBV6-5 with TRBJ1-1, with 11 bases that match TRBD1. The CDR3 spans 14 residues. Germline CDR1 and CDR2: MNHEY and SVGAGI. Germline trimming cut 4 bases from V and 3 bases from J; bases unmatched to any gene: 1. The CDR3 sequence is CASSSGQGDTEAFF. CDR3 nucleotide sequence: TGTGCCAGCAGTTCGGGACAGGGGGACACTGAAGCTTTCTTT.

V is TRBV29-1 and J is TRBJ2-3; 9 bases are shared with TRBD1. The CDR3 consists of 15 residues. V lost 7 bases to trimming and J lost 3 bases; unmatched junction nucleotides: 11. Germline-derived CDR1 and CDR2 are SQVTM and ANQGSEA. CDR3 sequence: CSGRGQGRRTDTQYF. CDR3 sequence (DNA): TGCAGCGGCCGGGGACAGGGACGTCGAACAGATACGCAGTATTTT.

This clone is a singleton in its sample. The rearrangement links TRBV6-5 to TRBJ1-5, with 7 bases identical to TRBD1. V was pared by 5 bases and J by 5 bases, with 6 bases of the junction left unmatched. This CDR3 is 14 amino acids long. From germline, CDR1 is MNHEY and CDR2 SVGAGI. The CDR3 DNA reads TGTGCCAGCAGTCAGGGGACAGAATATCAGCCCCAGCATTTT. Translated: CASSQGTEYQPQHF.

The rearrangement uses TRBV5-1 and TRBJ2-6; 10 bases agree with TRBD1. The CDR3 runs 19 residues. Germline CDR1 reads SGHRS; CDR2 reads YFSETQ. J lost 0 bases, V lost 4 bases, and 10 bases had no gene match. CDR3 in amino acids: CASSELRDRGLSGANVLTF. The CDR3 nucleotides read TGCGCCAGCAGCGAACTCCGGGACAGGGGACTCTCTGGGGCCAACGTCCTGACTTTC. Full variable domain (outside the CDR3, taken from reference TRBV5-1 and TRBJ2-6): KAGVTQTPRYLIKTRGQQVTLSCSPISGHRSVSWYQQTPGQGLQFLFEYFSETQRNKGNFPGRFSGRQFSNSRSEMNVSTLELGDSALYLCASSELRDRGLSGANVLTFGAGSRLTVL.

The chain carries TRBV15 and TRBJ2-7; maybe TRBD2 (6 bases). The germline V gene encodes CDR1 LNHNV and CDR2 YYDKDF (reference sequence). Trimming shortened V by 5 bases and J by 2 bases, and 16 bases separated the two germline ends. CDR3 length: 15 amino acids. The CDR3 region has the DNA TGTGCCACCAGCCCGCCGGGGGTTTACCCCTACGAGCAGTACTTC. As protein: CATSPPGVYPYEQYF.

The chain uses TRBV3-1 (or the pseudogene TRBV3-2) and TRBJ2-7, with 12 nucleotides matching TRBD1. The ends lost 5 bases at V and 12 bases at J; junction bases unmatched: 8. The V gene's germline CDR1 is LGHDT and CDR2 YNNKEL (reference sequence). This CDR3 contains 13 residues. CDR3 region: CASSTRDRGLVYF. CDR3 DNA sequence: TGTGCCAGCAGCACCCGGGACAGGGGGCTAGTGTACTTC.

This clone was observed a handful of times. The chain is built from TRBV2 and TRBJ1-1; D gene ambiguous. This CDR3 has 13 amino acids. Germline V gives CDR1 SNHLY, CDR2 FYNNEI. Trimming stripped 7 bases from V and 7 bases from J, with 16 bases between. The CDR3: CASKIGLSGEAFF. The CDR3 nucleotides read TGTGCCAGCAAGATTGGGTTAAGCGGTGAAGCTTTCTTT.

The V call is TRBV30, the J call TRBJ1-4, with D possibly being TRBD1 (6 bases). This CDR3 spans 13 amino acids. Germline V gives CDR1 GTSNPN, CDR2 SVGIG (reference sequence). V lost 1 base, J lost 11 bases, and 14 bases lay in between. CDR3: CAWSATNQGKLFF. DNA of the CDR3: TGTGCCTGGAGTGCTACGAACCAGGGGAAACTGTTTTTT. The full variable domain, its missing parts supplied by reference TRBV30 and TRBJ1-4, is SQTIHQWPATLVQPVGSPLSLECTVEGTSNPNLYWYRQAAGRGLQLLFYSVGIGQISSEVPQNLSASRPQDRQFILSSKKLLLSDSGFYLCAWSATNQGKLFFGSGTQLSVL.

V gene TRBV19 combines with J gene TRBJ1-5; D may be TRBD1 (6 bases). The germline V gene encodes CDR1 LNHDA and CDR2 SQIVND (reference sequence). CDR3 length: 22 residues. The ends were cut back, 11 bases at V and 7 bases at J, with 45 bases in the middle. CDR3 nucleotides: TGTGCCGGTCCGCCCCCCTCCCGGTCGACAGGTTTGAAGATATGGTGTCAGCAGCCCCAGCATTTT. This translates into CAGPPPSRSTGLKIWCQQPQHF. The full variable domain, its missing parts supplied by reference TRBV19 and TRBJ1-5, is DGGITQSPKYLFRKEGQNVTLSCEQNLNHDAMYWYRQDPGQGLRLIYYSQIVNDFQKGDIAEGYSVSREKKESFPLTVTSAQKNPTAFYLCAGPPPSRSTGLKIWCQQPQHFGDGTRLSIL.

The chain is built from TRBV30 and TRBJ1-6, with TRBD1 identical over 7 bases. V was clipped by 5 bases and J by 7 bases; unmatched bases: 8. This CDR3 has 14 residues. Germline V gene sequence: CDR1 GTSNPN, CDR2 SVGIG (reference sequence). CDR3 nucleotides: TGTGCCTGGCGACCGGGACAGCTAAATTCACCCCTCCACTTT. Translation gives CAWRPGQLNSPLHF.

The chain uses TRBV29-1 and TRBJ1-1; D uncertain. Germline V gene sequence: CDR1 SQVTM, CDR2 ANQGSEA. CDR3 length: 16 amino acids. The germline V and J ends were trimmed by 2 bases and 5 bases, with 21 bases remaining between them. The CDR3 protein is CSVEPLGGGGRTEAFF. The CDR3 coding sequence is TGCAGCGTTGAACCGCTGGGTGGAGGAGGTAGGACTGAAGCTTTCTTT. Based on the CDR3 plus reference TRBV29-1 and TRBJ1-1, the full variable domain is SAVISQKPSRDICQRGTSLTIQCQVDSQVTMMFWYRQQPGQSLTLIATANQGSEATYESGFVIDKFPISRPNLTFSTLTVSNMSPEDSSIYLCSVEPLGGGGRTEAFFGQGTRLTVV.

This chain connects TRBV6-5 to TRBJ2-7, with 7 bases that match TRBD1. V was clipped by 7 bases and J by 0 bases; unmatched bases: 9. This CDR3 comprises 15 residues. Per germline, CDR1 MNHEY and CDR2 SVGAGI. CDR3 DNA sequence: TGTGCCAGCAAAAAACAGGGGCTTCTCTCCTACGAGCAGTACTTC. The encoded protein is CASKKQGLLSYEQYF.

CDR3 in DNA: TGTGCCAGCAGCCTCCGGGAGGTTCCTGGGACCCAGTACTTC. The encoded protein is CASSLREVPGTQYF. V gene TRBV11-2 combines with J gene TRBJ2-5, with TRBD2 matching over 7 bases. V gave up 5 bases and J gave up 7 bases; unmatched junction bases: 10. Germline V gives CDR1 SGHAT, CDR2 FQNNGV. The CDR3 sequence is 14 residues long.

The chain couples TRBV24-1 to TRBJ2-1, with 8 nucleotides matching TRBD2. Germline-derived CDR1 and CDR2 are KGHDR and SFDVKD. J gave up 14 bases and V 3 bases, and 5 bases lay outside the gene matches. This CDR3 has 12 residues. CDR3 nucleotides: TGTGCCACCAGTGATGTAAGCGGGAGAAAGTTCTTC. As protein: CATSDVSGRKFF.

The CDR3 coding sequence is TGTGCCAGCAGCCAAGAGAGAACGCTAGGCTACACCTTC. Its translation is CASSQERTLGYTF. This rearrangement joins TRBV3-1 (or the pseudogene TRBV3-2) to TRBJ1-2; D not resolved. The ends were cut back, 0 bases at V and 8 bases at J, with 10 bases in the middle. Germline assignment: CDR1 LGHDT and CDR2 YNNKEL (reference sequence). This CDR3 has 13 amino acids.

This clone was seen once. The rearrangement joins TRBV27 to TRBJ2-7; 10 bases line up with TRBD1. The V and J ends lost 4 bases and 4 bases, in that order; junction bases with no gene match: 16. CDR1 is MNHEY and CDR2 is SMNVEV in the germline V gene (reference sequence). The CDR3 runs to 18 residues. For the CDR3, the DNA is TGTGCCAGCAGTTCCCTGGGCGACAGGGGGCCTAGAGGTTACGAGCAGTACTTC. This translates into CASSSLGDRGPRGYEQYF.

The rearrangement links TRBV6-2 or TRBV6-3 to TRBJ2-5; weak D call: TRBD2 (6 bases). This CDR3 is built from 14 residues. CDR1 is MNHEY and CDR2 is SVGEGT in the germline V gene. V dropped 2 bases and J dropped 5 bases, with 12 bases sitting between them. CDR3 bases: TGTGCCAGCAGTTACACACGGGCGGGGGAGACCCAGTACTTC. Amino acid sequence: CASSYTRAGETQYF.

CDR3 in DNA: TGCGCCAGCAGCTTGGTTCGGGGGAGCTCCTACGAGCAGTACTTC. The encoded protein is CASSLVRGSSYEQYF. The V and J genes are TRBV5-1 and TRBJ2-7; TRBD2 might be the D (6 bases). Per germline, CDR1 SGHRS and CDR2 YFSETQ. There are 15 residues in the CDR3. V was clipped by 0 bases and J by 0 bases, with 10 bases between them.

The CDR3 DNA sequence: TGCGCCAGCAGCTTGGGGGGCAGCGGGAGTAGCTACGAGCAGTACTTC. This gives the protein CASSLGGSGSSYEQYF. The chain joins TRBV5-1 to TRBJ2-7, with 8 bases matching TRBD2. Per the germline V gene, CDR1 is SGHRS and CDR2 is YFSETQ. This CDR3 comprises 16 residues. V was clipped by 0 bases and J by 3 bases; unmatched bases: 8.

The chain is built from TRBV9 and TRBJ2-7; 8 nucleotides align to TRBD2. The V gene end was trimmed by 4 bases and the J gene end by 0 bases; junction bases not matched to a gene: 3. The germline CDR1 and CDR2 sequences are SGDLS and YYNGEE. The CDR3 spans 14 residues. The CDR3, as DNA: TGTGCCAGCAGCTCTGGGACTAGCTCCTACGAGCAGTACTTC. Its protein product is CASSSGTSSYEQYF.

The genes are TRBV5-1 and TRBJ1-2, with D tentatively TRBD1 (5 bases). The germline V gene has CDR1 SGHRS and CDR2 YFSETQ. The CDR3 covers 12 residues. Trimming stripped 5 bases from V and 2 bases from J, with 7 bases between. The CDR3 nucleotides read TGCGCCAGCAGGACAGAGAACTATGGCTACACCTTC. The encoded protein is CASRTENYGYTF.

This rearrangement joins TRBV5-4 to TRBJ2-7; no reliable D call. In germline, CDR1 is SGHNT, CDR2 YYREEE (reference sequence). The CDR3 is 13 residues long. The V gene lost 4 bases and the J gene lost 7 bases, with 15 bases spanning the gap. This chain's CDR3 is CASSLLAPREQYF. The DNA for the CDR3 is TGTGCCAGCAGCCTTTTAGCCCCTCGTGAGCAGTACTTC.

The V and J genes are TRBV6-6 and TRBJ2-1; 9 bases align to TRBD1. The germline V gene encodes CDR1 MNHNY and CDR2 SVGAGI (reference sequence). V shed 5 bases and J 8 bases; nucleotides not matched to a gene: 10. The CDR3 is 15 residues long. The CDR3 loop is CASSPPGTGFHEQFF. The CDR3 coding sequence is TGTGCCAGCAGTCCCCCCGGGACAGGGTTTCATGAGCAGTTCTTC.

The genes are TRBV19 and TRBJ2-6; TRBD2 might be the D (6 bases). Trimming removed 7 bases at V and 0 bases at J, with 16 bases between. Germline V CDR1 and CDR2: LNHDA, SQIVND (reference sequence). CDR3 length equals 17 residues. CDR3 residues: CASTPGTVDSGANVLTF. The CDR3 DNA reads TGTGCCAGTACCCCAGGGACTGTTGACTCTGGGGCCAACGTCCTGACTTTC.

The rearrangement joins TRBV5-1 to TRBJ1-1, with D possibly matching TRBD1 (5 bases). Germline V gene data show CDR1 as SGHRS and CDR2 as YFSETQ. The CDR3 spans 14 residues. V was shortened by 1 base and J by 7 bases, with 14 bases between the two germline ends. In DNA, the CDR3 is TGCGCCAGCAGCTTGTATCCCAGGGAAGGTGAAGCTTTCTTT. This gives the protein CASSLYPREGEAFF.

V and J are TRBV6-5 and TRBJ2-3; 7 nucleotides align to TRBD2. The CDR3 totals 15 residues. The V gene end was trimmed by 1 base and the J gene end by 5 bases; junction bases not matched to a gene: 6. Germline loops: CDR1 MNHEY, CDR2 SVGAGI. The CDR3: CASSYWDRGGDTQYF. The CDR3 region has the DNA TGTGCCAGCAGTTACTGGGACCGCGGGGGAGATACGCAGTATTTT.